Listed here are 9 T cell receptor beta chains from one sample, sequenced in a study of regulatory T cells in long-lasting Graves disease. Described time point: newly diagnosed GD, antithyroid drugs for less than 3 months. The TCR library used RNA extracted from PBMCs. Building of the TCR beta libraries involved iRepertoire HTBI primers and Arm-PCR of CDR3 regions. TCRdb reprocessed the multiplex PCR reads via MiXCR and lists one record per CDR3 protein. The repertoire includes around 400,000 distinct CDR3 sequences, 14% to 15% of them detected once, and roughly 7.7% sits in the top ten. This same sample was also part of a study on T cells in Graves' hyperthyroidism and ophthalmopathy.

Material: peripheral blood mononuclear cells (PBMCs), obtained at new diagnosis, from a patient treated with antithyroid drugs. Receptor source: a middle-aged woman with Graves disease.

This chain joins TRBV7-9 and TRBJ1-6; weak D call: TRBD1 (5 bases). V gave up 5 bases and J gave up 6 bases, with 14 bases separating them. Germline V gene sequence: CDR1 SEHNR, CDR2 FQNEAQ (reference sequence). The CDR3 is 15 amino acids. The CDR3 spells CASSAGSRANSPLHF. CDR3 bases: TGTGCCAGCAGCGCCGGGTCCAGGGCTAATTCACCCCTCCACTTT. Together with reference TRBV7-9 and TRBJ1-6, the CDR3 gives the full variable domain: DTGVSQNPRHKITKRGQNVTFRCDPISEHNRLYWYRQTLGQGPEFLTYFQNEAQLEKSRLLSDRFSAERPKGSFSTLEIQRTEQGDSAMYLCASSAGSRANSPLHFGNGTRLTVT.

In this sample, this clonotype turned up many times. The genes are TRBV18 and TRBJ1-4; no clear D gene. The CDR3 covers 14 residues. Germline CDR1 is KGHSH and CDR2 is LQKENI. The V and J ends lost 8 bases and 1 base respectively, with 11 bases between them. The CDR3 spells CASSPRGTNEKLFF. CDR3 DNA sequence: TGTGCCAGCAGCCCGCGGGGAACTAATGAAAAACTGTTTTTT.

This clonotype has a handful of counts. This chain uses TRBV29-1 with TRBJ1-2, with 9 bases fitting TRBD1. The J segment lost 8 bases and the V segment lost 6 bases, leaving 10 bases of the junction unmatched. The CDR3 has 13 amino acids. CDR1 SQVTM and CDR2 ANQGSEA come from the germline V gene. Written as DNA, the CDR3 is TGCAGCGTGGCCTTGGGGACAGGGTTAGGCTACACCTTC. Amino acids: CSVALGTGLGYTF.

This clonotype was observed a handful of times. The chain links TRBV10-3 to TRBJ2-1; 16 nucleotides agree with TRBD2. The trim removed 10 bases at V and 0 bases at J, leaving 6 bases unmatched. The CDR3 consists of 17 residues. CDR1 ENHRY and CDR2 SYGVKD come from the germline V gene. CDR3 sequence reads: CATGTSGRESSYNEQFF. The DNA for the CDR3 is TGTGCCACCGGGACTAGCGGGAGGGAGAGCTCCTACAATGAGCAGTTCTTC.

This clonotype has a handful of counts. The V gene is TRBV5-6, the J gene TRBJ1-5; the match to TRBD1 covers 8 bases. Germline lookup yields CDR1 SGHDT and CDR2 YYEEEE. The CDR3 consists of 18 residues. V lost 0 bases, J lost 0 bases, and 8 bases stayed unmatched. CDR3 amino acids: CASSLGWTGPDSNQPQHF. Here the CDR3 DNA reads TGTGCCAGCAGCTTGGGATGGACAGGGCCGGATAGCAATCAGCCCCAGCATTTT.

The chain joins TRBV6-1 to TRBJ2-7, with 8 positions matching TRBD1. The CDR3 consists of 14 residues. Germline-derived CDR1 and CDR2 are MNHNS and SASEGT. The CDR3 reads CVTESGTGGYEQYF. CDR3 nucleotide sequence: TGTGTCACCGAATCCGGGACAGGAGGATACGAGCAGTACTTC.

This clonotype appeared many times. The CDR3 loop reads CASSSRFLGDTQYF. For the CDR3, the DNA is TGCGCCAGCAGCTCCCGCTTTCTAGGAGATACGCAGTATTTT. V gene TRBV5-1 combines with J gene TRBJ2-3, with unresolved D. Germline CDR1 reads SGHRS; CDR2 reads YFSETQ. V was trimmed by 3 bases and J by 5 bases, leaving 13 bases between them. The CDR3 loop spans 14 amino acids. The complete variable domain, with remaining parts taken from reference TRBV5-1 and TRBJ2-3, reads KAGVTQTPRYLIKTRGQQVTLSCSPISGHRSVSWYQQTPGQGLQFLFEYFSETQRNKGNFPGRFSGRQFSNSRSEMNVSTLELGDSALYLCASSSRFLGDTQYFGPGTRLTVL.

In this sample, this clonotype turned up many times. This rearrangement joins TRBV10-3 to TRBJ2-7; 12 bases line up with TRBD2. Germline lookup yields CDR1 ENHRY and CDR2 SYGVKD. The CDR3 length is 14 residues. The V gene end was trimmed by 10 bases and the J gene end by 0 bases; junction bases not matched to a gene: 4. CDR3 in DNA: TGTGCCACAAAGACTAGCGGGAGCTCCTACGAGCAGTACTTC. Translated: CATKTSGSSYEQYF.

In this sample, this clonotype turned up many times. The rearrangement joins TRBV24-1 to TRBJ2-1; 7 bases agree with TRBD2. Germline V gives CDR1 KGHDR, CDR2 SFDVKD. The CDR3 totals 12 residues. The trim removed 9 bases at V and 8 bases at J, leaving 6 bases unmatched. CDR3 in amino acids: CATRGGGDEQFF. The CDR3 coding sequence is TGTGCCACCCGCGGGGGAGGCGATGAGCAGTTCTTC.